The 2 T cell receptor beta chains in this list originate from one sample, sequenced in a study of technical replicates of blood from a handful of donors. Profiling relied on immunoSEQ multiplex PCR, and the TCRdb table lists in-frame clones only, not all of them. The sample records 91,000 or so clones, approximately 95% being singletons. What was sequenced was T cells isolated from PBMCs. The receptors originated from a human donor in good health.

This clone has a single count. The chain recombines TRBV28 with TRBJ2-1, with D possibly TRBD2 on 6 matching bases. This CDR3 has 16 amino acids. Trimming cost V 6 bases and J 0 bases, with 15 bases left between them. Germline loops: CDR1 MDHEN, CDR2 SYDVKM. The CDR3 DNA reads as TGTGCCAGCAGGGCCCCTGGGGGGAGCTCCTACAATGAGCAGTTCTTC. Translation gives CASRAPGGSSYNEQFF.

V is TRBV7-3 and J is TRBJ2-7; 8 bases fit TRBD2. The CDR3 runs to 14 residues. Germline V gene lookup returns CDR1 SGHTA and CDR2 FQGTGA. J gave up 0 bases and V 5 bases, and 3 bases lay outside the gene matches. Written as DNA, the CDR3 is TGTGCCAGCAGCCCAAGCGGGAGCTCCTACGAGCAGTACTTC. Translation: CASSPSGSSYEQYF.